The 17 T cell receptor beta chains listed next were all sequenced from one sample in a study of T cell changes during pregnancy in multiple sclerosis. The repertoire was sequenced with immunoSEQ multiplex PCR; TCRdb's copy has only in-frame clones and lacks some. The table has about 70,000 clones, around nine tenths seen once. Sequencing was performed on peripheral blood, taken in the third trimester of pregnancy. Receptor source: a female donor with multiple sclerosis, enrolled in a pregnancy study.

The chain combines TRBV7-9 with TRBJ2-1, with 9 bases lining up with TRBD2. Germline-derived CDR1 and CDR2 are SEHNR and FQNEAQ (reference sequence). Unmatched junction bases numbered 9, after V lost 6 bases and J lost 9 bases. The CDR3 length is 14 residues. The CDR3 DNA reads as TGTGCCAGCAGACGGACTAGCGTGGGAAGTGAGCAGTTCTTC. Encoded protein: CASRRTSVGSEQFF.

The J gene is TRBJ2-1, the V gene TRBV6-5; 10 bases agree with TRBD2. Germline CDR1 reads MNHEY; CDR2 reads SVGAGI. The CDR3 length is 14 residues. The V segment lost 6 bases and the J segment 8 bases; nucleotides outside the gene matches: 7. The CDR3 loop reads CASSPLAGDYEQFF. The CDR3 DNA reads TGTGCCAGCAGCCCCCTAGCGGGAGATTATGAGCAGTTCTTC.

CDR3 in amino acids: CASSPLNGYGYTF. CDR3 in DNA: TGCGCCAGCAGCCCCCTCAACGGCTATGGCTACACCTTC. This rearrangement joins TRBV4-3 to TRBJ1-2; no clear D. CDR3 size: 13 residues. Trimming cost V 4 bases and J 4 bases, with 10 bases left between them. In germline, CDR1 is LGHNA, CDR2 YSLEER.

The chain is built from TRBV7-3 and TRBJ2-3; a weak D match, TRBD2 (7 bases). CDR1 and CDR2 from the germline V gene are SGHTA and FQGTGA. The V gene lost 10 bases and the J gene lost 4 bases, with 24 bases spanning the gap. The CDR3 totals 16 residues. CDR3 sequence: CATPPVRERGADTQYF. The DNA of the CDR3 is TGTGCCACACCCCCGGTGCGGGAGAGGGGGGCAGATACGCAGTATTTT.

V gene TRBV6-1 combines with J gene TRBJ1-1; maybe TRBD1 (6 bases). CDR1 MNHNS and CDR2 SASEGT come from the germline V gene. CDR3 length equals 15 residues. Trimming removed 0 bases from V and 5 bases from J, with 13 bases in between. CDR3 in DNA: TGTGCCAGCAGTGAAGCCGCAGGGGTTGGGACTGAAGCTTTCTTT. Residues: CASSEAAGVGTEAFF.

The gene calls are TRBV13 and TRBJ2-3; 7 nucleotides align to TRBD2. This CDR3 is 13 amino acids long. The V segment lost 8 bases and the J segment 2 bases; nucleotides outside the gene matches: 4. Germline CDR1 and CDR2: PRHDT and FYEKMQ (reference sequence). CDR3 in DNA: TGTGCCAGCGAACTAGCGCTCACAGATACGCAGTATTTT. Protein product: CASELALTDTQYF.

The chain recombines TRBV6-1 with TRBJ2-7; 7 bases match TRBD2. Germline V CDR1 and CDR2: MNHNS, SASEGT. The CDR3 is made up of 18 amino acids. With V trimmed by 4 bases and J by 3 bases, 18 bases remained unmatched. The CDR3: CASSGGTTRGRSFYEQYF. For the CDR3, the DNA is TGTGCCAGCAGTGGAGGGACTACCCGCGGGAGATCCTTCTACGAGCAGTACTTC.

The chain combines TRBV7-2 with TRBJ1-2; D not resolved. Trimming left V 1 base short and J 7 bases short, with 10 bases between. Germline V gene lookup returns CDR1 SGHTA and CDR2 FQGNSA. The CDR3 totals 13 residues. CDR3 sequence: CASSLDRGSGYTF. The CDR3 DNA sequence: TGTGCCAGCAGCTTAGATCGGGGATCTGGCTACACCTTC. The entire variable domain, with the rest obtained from reference TRBV7-2 and TRBJ1-2, is as follows: GAGVSQSPSNKVTEKGKDVELRCDPISGHTALYWYRQSLGQGLEFLIYFQGNSAPDKSGLPSDRFSAERTGGSVSTLTIQRTQQEDSAVYLCASSLDRGSGYTFGSGTRLTVV.

CDR3 residues: CASKLGASGSSETQYF. As DNA, the CDR3 is TGTGCCAGCAAACTAGGGGCTAGCGGGAGTTCAGAGACCCAGTACTTC. V and J are TRBV28 and TRBJ2-5; 10 nucleotides match TRBD2. The CDR3 has 16 amino acids. The germline V gene has CDR1 MDHEN and CDR2 SYDVKM. Germline trimming cut 7 bases from V and 4 bases from J; bases unmatched to any gene: 12.

The V gene is TRBV5-1, the J gene TRBJ1-2; D remains ambiguous. Trimming took 0 bases from V and 5 from J, leaving 8 bases between them. The CDR3 length is 13 residues. The V gene's germline CDR1 is SGHRS and CDR2 YFSETQ. The CDR3 loop is CASSLDSQYGYTF. The CDR3 coding sequence is TGCGCCAGCAGCTTGGACAGCCAGTATGGCTACACCTTC.

The chain combines TRBV2 with TRBJ2-1, with TRBD2 matching over 8 bases. There are 13 residues in the CDR3. Germline-derived CDR1 and CDR2 are SNHLY and FYNNEI. Unmatched junction bases numbered 5, after V lost 5 bases and J lost 8 bases. CDR3: CASSPDSGDEQFF. The CDR3 coding sequence is TGTGCCAGCAGTCCAGATAGCGGGGATGAGCAGTTCTTC.

The chain employs TRBV4-3 and TRBJ2-1; 7 bases match TRBD2. V lost 1 base, J lost 10 bases, and 4 bases stayed unmatched. The CDR3 covers 13 residues. In germline, CDR1 is LGHNA, CDR2 YSLEER. This CDR3 is CASSQGVGGEQFF. CDR3 nucleotide sequence: TGCGCCAGCAGCCAAGGGGTGGGGGGGGAGCAGTTCTTC.

The rearrangement joins TRBV16 to TRBJ1-6; D call uncertain. V was clipped by 1 base and J by 8 bases, with 6 bases between them. The CDR3 loop spans 13 amino acids. Germline CDR1 is KGHSY and CDR2 is FQNENV. The CDR3 loop reads CASSQFGDSPLHF. CDR3 bases: TGTGCCAGCAGCCAATTCGGGGATTCACCCCTCCACTTT.

Of note for this clone: Relative to the germline gene, one junction end is altered; a read error may explain this. J is TRBJ2-1 and V is TRBV7-7, with 16 bases aligning to TRBD2. CDR1 is SSHAT, CDR2 FNYEAQ, per germline (reference sequence). The CDR3 is 15 residues long. The chain's CDR3 is CASSPGTSGRDEQFF. As DNA, the CDR3 is TGTGCTAGCAGCCCCGGGACTAGCGGGAGGGATGAGCAGTTCTTC.

The chain combines TRBV14 with TRBJ2-1; a possible D gene is TRBD2 (5 bases). The CDR3 loop spans 14 amino acids. V lost 3 bases to trimming and J lost 5 bases, with 11 bases between them. Per the germline V gene, CDR1 is SGHDN and CDR2 is FVKESK. CDR3 protein: CASSHDYVNNEQFF. The CDR3 region has the DNA TGTGCCAGCAGCCATGACTATGTTAACAATGAGCAGTTCTTC.

The chain carries TRBV7-9 and TRBJ1-1; D gene ambiguous. The CDR3 sequence is 11 residues long. The V end lost 5 bases, the J end lost 11 bases, and 12 bases lay between the germline ends. Germline CDR1 and CDR2: SEHNR and FQNEAQ (reference sequence). CDR3 loop: CASSLTWFAFF. CDR3 DNA sequence: TGTGCCAGCAGCCTGACATGGTTTGCTTTCTTT.

This chain joins TRBV9 and TRBJ2-7; maybe TRBD2 (5 bases). CDR1 is SGDLS, CDR2 YYNGEE, per germline. V was trimmed by 4 bases and J by 6 bases, leaving 17 bases between them. This CDR3 has 14 residues. CDR3 loop: CASSPLGPLAEQYF. Written as DNA, the CDR3 is TGTGCCAGCAGCCCACTAGGACCCCTCGCCGAGCAGTACTTC.